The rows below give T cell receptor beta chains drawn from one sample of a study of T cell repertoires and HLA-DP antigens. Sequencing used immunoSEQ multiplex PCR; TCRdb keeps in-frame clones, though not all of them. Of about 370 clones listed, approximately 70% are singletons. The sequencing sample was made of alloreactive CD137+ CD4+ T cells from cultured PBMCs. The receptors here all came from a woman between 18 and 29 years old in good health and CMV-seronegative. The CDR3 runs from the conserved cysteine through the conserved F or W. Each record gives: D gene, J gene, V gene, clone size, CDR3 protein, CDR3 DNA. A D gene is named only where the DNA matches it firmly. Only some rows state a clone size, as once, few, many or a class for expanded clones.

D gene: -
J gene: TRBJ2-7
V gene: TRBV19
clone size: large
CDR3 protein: CASSLMDHYEQYF
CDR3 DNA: TGTGCCAGTAGTTTGATGGACCACTACGAGCAGTACTTC

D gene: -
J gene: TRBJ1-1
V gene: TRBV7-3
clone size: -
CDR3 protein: CASSLNGRSEAFF
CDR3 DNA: TGTGCCAGCAGCTTAAATGGGAGGAGTGAAGCTTTCTTT

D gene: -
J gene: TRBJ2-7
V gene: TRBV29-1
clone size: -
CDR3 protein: CSVAWEINEQYF
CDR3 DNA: TGCAGCGTTGCTTGGGAAATTAACGAGCAGTACTTC

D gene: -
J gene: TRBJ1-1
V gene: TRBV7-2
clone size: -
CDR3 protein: CASSLEPRHEAFF
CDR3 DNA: TGTGCCAGCAGCTTAGAACCGAGGCATGAAGCTTTCTTT

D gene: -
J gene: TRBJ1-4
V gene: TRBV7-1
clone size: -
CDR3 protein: CASSLRGSEDEKLFF
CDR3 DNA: TGTGCCAGCAGCTTAAGAGGAAGTGAGGATGAAAAACTGTTTTTT

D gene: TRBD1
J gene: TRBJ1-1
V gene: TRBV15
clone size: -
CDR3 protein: CATGTGVAEAFF
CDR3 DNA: TGTGCCACCGGGACAGGGGTAGCTGAAGCTTTCTTT

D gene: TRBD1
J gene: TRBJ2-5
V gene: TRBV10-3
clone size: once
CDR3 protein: CAISAVGQGAQTQYF
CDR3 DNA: TGTGCCATCAGTGCGGTGGGACAGGGGGCGCAGACCCAGTACTTC

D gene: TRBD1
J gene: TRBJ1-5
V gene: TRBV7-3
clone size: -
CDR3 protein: CASSLGQGAGQPQHF
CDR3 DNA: TGTGCCAGCAGCTTAGGGCAGGGGGCGGGTCAGCCCCAGCATTTT

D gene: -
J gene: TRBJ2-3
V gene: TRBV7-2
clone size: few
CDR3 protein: CASSPRGLITDTQYF
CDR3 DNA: TGTGCCAGCAGCCCCAGGGGACTAATCACAGATACGCAGTATTTT

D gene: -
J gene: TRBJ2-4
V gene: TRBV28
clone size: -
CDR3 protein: CASSFLGFQNIQYF
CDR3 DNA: TGTGCCAGCAGTTTCTTGGGATTTCAAAACATTCAGTACTTC

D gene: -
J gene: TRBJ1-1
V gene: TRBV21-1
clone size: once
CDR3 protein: CASSNRVATIRTEAFF
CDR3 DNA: TGTGCCAGCAGTAACAGGGTAGCTACAATTCGCACTGAAGCTTTCTTT

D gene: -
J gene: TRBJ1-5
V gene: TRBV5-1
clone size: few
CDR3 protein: CASSLDGGWGQPQHF
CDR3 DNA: TGCGCCAGCAGCTTGGATGGCGGGTGGGGTCAGCCCCAGCATTTT

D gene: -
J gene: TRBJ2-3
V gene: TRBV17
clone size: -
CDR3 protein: CASSPRGLITDTQYF
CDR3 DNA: TGTGCCAGCAGCCCCAGGGGACTAATCACAGATACGCAGTATTTT

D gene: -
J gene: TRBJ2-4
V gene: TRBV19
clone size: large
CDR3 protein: CASSPDRWGAKNIQYF
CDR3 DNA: TGTGCCAGTAGTCCCGACAGGTGGGGGGCCAAAAACATTCAGTACTTC

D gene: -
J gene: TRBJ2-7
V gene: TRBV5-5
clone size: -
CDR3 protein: CASNFLRQGGSYEQYF
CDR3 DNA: TGTGCCAGCAATTTCCTGCGGCAGGGAGGCTCCTACGAGCAGTACTTC